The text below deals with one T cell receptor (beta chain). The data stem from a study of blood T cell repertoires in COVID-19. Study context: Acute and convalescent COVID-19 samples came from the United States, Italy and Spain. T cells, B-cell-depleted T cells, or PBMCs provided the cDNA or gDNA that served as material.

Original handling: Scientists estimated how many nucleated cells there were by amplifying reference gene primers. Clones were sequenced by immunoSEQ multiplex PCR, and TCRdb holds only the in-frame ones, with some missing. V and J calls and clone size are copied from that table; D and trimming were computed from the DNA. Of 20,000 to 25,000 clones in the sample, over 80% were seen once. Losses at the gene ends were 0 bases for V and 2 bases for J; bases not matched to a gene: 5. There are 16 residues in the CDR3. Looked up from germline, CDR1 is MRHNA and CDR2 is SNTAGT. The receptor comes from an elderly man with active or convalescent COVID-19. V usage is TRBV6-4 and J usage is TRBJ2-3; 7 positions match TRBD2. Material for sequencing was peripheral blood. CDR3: CASSDSRGRLTDTQYF. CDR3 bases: TGTGCCAGCAGTGACTCCCGCGGGAGACTCACAGATACGCAGTATTTT.